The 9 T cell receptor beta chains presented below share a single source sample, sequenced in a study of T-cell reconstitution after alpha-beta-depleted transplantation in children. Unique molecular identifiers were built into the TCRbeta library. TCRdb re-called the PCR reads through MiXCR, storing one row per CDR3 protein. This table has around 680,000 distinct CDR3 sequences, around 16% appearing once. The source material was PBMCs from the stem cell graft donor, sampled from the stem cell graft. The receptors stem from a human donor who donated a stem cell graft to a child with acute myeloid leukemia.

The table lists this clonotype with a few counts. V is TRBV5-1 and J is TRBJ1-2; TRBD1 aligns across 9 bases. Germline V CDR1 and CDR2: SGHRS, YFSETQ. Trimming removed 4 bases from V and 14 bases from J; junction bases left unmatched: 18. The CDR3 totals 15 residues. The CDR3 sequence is CASSLMTGGYGARTF. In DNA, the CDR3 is TGCGCCAGCAGCCTAATGACAGGGGGATATGGGGCTCGGACCTTC. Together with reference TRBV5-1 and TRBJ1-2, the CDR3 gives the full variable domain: KAGVTQTPRYLIKTRGQQVTLSCSPISGHRSVSWYQQTPGQGLQFLFEYFSETQRNKGNFPGRFSGRQFSNSRSEMNVSTLELGDSALYLCASSLMTGGYGARTFGSGTRLTVV.

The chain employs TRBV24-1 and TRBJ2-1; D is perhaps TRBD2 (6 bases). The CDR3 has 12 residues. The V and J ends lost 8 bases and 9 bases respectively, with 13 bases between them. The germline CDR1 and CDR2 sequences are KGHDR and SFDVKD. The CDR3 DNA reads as TGTGCCACCACCGGGGGTAAAGGTGAGCAGTTCTTC. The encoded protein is CATTGGKGEQFF.

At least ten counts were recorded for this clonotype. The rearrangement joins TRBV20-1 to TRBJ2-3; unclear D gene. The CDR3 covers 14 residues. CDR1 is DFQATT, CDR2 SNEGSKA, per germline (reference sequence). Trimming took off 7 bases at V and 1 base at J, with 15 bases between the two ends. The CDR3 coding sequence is TGCAGTGTCGTCGACCAGCCAGGCACAGATACGCAGTATTTT. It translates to CSVVDQPGTDTQYF.

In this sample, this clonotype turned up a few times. The CDR3 loop reads CASSYSRKGALTPEAFF. The CDR3 DNA is TGTGCCAGCAGTTACTCAAGGAAGGGGGCCTTAACCCCTGAAGCTTTCTTT. V gene TRBV6-5 combines with J gene TRBJ1-1, with 7 bases lining up with TRBD1. The germline gives CDR1 MNHEY, CDR2 SVGAGI. Germline trimming cut 0 bases from V and 6 bases from J; bases unmatched to any gene: 13. This CDR3 is 17 amino acids long.

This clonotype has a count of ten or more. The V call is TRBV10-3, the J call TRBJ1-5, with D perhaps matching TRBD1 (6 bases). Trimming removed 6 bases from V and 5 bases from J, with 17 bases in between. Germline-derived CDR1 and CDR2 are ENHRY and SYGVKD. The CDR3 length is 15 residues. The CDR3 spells CAIRRQDWADQPQHF. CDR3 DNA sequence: TGTGCCATCAGAAGACAGGACTGGGCCGATCAGCCCCAGCATTTT.

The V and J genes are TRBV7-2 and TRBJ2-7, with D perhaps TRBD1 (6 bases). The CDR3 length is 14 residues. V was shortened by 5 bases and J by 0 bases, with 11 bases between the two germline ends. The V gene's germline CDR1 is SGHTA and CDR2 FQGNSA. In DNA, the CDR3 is TGTGCCAGCAGCCTGGGGACATTCTCCTACGAGCAGTACTTC. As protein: CASSLGTFSYEQYF.

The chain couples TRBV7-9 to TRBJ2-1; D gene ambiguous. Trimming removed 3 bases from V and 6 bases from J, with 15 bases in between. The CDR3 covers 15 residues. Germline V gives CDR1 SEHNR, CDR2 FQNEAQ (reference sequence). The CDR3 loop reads CASSLFPGSRNEQFF. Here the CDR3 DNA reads TGTGCCAGCAGCTTGTTCCCCGGGTCTCGCAATGAGCAGTTCTTC.

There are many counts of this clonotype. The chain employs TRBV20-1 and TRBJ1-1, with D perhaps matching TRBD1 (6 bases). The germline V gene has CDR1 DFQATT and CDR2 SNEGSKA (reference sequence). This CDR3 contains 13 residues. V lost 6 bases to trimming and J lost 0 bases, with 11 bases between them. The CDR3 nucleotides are TGCAGTGCGCCAGGGGTCCTGAACACTGAAGCTTTCTTT. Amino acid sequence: CSAPGVLNTEAFF.

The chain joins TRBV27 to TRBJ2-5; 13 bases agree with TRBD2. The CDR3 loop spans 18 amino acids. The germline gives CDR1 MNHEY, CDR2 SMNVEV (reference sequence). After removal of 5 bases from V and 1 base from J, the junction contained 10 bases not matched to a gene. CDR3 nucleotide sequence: TGTGCCAGCAGTGATCGGACTAGCGGGGGCAAACTCCAAGAGACCCAGTACTTC. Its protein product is CASSDRTSGGKLQETQYF.